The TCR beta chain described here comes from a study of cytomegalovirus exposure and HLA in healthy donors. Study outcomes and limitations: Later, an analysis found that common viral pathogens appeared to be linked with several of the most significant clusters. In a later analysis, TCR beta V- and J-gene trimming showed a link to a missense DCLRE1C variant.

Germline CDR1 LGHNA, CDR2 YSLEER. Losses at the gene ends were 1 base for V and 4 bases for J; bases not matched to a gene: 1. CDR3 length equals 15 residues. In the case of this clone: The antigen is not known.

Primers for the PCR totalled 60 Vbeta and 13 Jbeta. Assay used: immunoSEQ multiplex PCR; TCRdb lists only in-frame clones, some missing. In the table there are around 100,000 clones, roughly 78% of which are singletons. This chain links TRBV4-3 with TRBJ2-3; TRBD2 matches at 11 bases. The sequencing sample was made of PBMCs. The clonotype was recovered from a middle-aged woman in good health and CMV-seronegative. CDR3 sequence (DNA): TGCGCCAGCAGCCAAGCTAGCGGGAGGTCAGATACGCAGTATTTT. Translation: CASSQASGRSDTQYF.